This T cell receptor (beta chain) was sequenced in a study of CD8 T cells in ankylosing spondylitis. This clonotype turned up a few times. What it binds is unknown. Findings of the study overall: Disease-linked clones, CD8+, were relatively rare in peripheral blood. It appeared that ankylosing spondylitis blood was characterized by a TCR beta motif of eight highly homologous variants. Reportedly, matched ankylosing spondylitis synovial fluid was significantly enriched for disease-linked clones.

It was by quantitative 5'-RACE with molecular barcodes that TCR beta libraries were made. One entry per CDR3 protein, called by TCRdb with MiXCR from the 5' RACE reads. The sample includes approximately 400,000 distinct CDR3 sequences, 15% to 20% of them seen just once. The CDR3 totals 18 residues. The germline V gene has CDR1 SGHAT and CDR2 FQDESV (reference sequence). V lost 3 bases and J lost 1; bases outside the gene matches: 10. This rearrangement joins TRBV11-1 to TRBJ2-3; 10 nucleotides match TRBD2. Sequencing was carried out using blood, either unsorted or a sorted T cell fraction (not recorded which). The TCR comes from a male donor with ankylosing spondylitis. The CDR3 loop is CASSFRPSGGYGTDTQYF. The CDR3 bases are TGTGCCAGCAGCTTTAGGCCTAGCGGGGGCTATGGCACAGATACGCAGTATTTT.